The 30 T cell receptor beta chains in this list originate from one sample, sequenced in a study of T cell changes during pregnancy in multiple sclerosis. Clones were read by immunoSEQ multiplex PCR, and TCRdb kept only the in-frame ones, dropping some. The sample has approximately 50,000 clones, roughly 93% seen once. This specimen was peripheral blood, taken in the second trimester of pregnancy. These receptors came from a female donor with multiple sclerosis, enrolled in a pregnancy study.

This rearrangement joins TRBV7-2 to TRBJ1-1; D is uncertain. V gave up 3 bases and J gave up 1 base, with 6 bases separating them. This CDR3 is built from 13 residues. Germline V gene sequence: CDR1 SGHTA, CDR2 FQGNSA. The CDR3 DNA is TGTGCCAGCAGCTTCGAGAAGAACACTGAAGCTTTCTTT. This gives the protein CASSFEKNTEAFF.

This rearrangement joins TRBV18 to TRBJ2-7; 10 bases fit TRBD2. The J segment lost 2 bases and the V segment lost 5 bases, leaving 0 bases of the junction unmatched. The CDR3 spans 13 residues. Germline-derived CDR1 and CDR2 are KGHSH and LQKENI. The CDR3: CASSGTSAYEQYF. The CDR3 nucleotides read TGTGCCAGCTCAGGGACTAGCGCCTACGAGCAGTACTTC.

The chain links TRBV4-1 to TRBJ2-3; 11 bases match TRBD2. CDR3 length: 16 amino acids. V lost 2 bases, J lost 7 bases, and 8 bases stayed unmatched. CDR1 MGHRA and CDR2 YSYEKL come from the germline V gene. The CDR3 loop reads CASSQREIAGGNTQYF. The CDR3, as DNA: TGCGCCAGCAGCCAAAGGGAAATAGCGGGAGGGAATACGCAGTATTTT.

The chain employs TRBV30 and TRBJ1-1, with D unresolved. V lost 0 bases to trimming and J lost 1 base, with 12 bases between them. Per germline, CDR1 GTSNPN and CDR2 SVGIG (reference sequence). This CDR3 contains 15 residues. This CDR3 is CAWSVPSEGNTEAFF. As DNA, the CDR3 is TGTGCCTGGAGTGTACCGTCGGAGGGGAACACTGAAGCTTTCTTT.

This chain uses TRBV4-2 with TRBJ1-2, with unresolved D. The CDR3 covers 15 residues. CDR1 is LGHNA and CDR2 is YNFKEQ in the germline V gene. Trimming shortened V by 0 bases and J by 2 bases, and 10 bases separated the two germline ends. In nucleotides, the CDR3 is TGTGCCAGCAGCCAAGACCTGGACTCGAACTATGGCTACACCTTC. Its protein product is CASSQDLDSNYGYTF.

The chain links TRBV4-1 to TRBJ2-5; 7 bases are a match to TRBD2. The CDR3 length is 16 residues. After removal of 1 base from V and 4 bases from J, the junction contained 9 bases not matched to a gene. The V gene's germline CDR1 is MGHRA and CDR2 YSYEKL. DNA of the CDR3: TGCGCCAGCAGCCAAGGCCTGAGCGGCGGGGGAGAGACCCAGTACTTC. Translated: CASSQGLSGGGETQYF.

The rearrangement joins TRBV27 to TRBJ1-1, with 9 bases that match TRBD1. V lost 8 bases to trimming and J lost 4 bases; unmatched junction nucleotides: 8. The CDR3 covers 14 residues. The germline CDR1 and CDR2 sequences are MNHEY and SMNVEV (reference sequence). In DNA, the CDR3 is TGTGCCAGCGCTAGGACAGGGGAGAGCACTGAAGCTTTCTTT. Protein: CASARTGESTEAFF.

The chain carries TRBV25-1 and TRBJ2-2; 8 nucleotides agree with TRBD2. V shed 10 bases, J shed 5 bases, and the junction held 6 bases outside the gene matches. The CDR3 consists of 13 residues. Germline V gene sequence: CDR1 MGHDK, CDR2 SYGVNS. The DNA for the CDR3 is TGTGCCACCGAACCGGGGGGGACCGGGGAGCTGTTTTTT. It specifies CATEPGGTGELFF.

As DNA, the CDR3 is TGTGCCAGCAGCGTCCAAACTTTTGGAAACACCATATATTTT. This translates into CASSVQTFGNTIYF. The rearrangement links TRBV9 to TRBJ1-3; D unclear. Trimming cost V 2 bases and J 3 bases, with 9 bases left between them. The CDR3 runs 14 residues. Germline V CDR1 and CDR2: SGDLS, YYNGEE.

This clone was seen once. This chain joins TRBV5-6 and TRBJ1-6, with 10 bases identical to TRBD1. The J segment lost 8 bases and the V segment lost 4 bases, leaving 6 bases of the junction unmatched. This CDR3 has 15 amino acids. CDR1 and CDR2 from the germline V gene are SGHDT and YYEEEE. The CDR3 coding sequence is TGTGCCAGCAGCCCACTAGGGACAGGGGATTCACCCCTCCACTTT. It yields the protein CASSPLGTGDSPLHF.

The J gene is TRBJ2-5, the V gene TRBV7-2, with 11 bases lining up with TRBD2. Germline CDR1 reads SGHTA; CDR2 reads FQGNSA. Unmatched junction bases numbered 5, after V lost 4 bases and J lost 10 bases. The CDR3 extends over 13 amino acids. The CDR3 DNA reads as TGTGCCAGCAGCTCGCTAGCGGGGGGCCGCCAGTACTTC. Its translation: CASSSLAGGRQYF.

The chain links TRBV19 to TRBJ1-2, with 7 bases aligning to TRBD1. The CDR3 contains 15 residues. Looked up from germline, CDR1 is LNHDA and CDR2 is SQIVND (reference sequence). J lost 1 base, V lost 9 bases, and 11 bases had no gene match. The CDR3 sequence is CASRFPGQLNYGYTF. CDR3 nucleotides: TGTGCCAGCCGGTTCCCGGGACAGCTTAACTATGGCTACACCTTC.

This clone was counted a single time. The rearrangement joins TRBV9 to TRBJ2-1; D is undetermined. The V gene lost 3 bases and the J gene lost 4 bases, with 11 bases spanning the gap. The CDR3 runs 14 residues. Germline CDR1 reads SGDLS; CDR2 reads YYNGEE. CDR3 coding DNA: TGTGCCAGCAGCGACCGCGCCGATTACAATGAGCAGTTCTTC. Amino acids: CASSDRADYNEQFF.

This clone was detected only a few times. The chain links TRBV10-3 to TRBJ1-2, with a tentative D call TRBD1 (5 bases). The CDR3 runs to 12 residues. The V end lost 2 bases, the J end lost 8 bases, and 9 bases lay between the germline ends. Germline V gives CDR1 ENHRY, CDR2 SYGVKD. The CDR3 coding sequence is TGTGCCATCAGTGAGGCCAGGGAAGGCTACACCTTC. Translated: CAISEAREGYTF.

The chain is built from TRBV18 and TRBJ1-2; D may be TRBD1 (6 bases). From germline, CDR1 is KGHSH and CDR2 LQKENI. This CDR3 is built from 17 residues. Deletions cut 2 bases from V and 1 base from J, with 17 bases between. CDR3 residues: CASSPRGIGAVNYGYTF. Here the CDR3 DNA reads TGTGCCAGCTCACCAAGGGGGATAGGGGCCGTTAACTATGGCTACACCTTC.

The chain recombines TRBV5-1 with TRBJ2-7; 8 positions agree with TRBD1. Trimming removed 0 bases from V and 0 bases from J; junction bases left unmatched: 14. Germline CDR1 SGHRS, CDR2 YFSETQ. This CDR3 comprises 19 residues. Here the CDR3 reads CASSLDPGTGPSLSYEQYF. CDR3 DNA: TGCGCCAGCAGCTTGGACCCCGGGACAGGACCTTCGCTCTCCTACGAGCAGTACTTC.

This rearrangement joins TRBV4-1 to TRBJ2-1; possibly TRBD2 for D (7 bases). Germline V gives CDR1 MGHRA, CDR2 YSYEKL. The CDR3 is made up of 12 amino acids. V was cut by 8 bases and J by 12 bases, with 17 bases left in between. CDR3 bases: TGCGCCAGCCAAAGTGGGGGGGGCGGGCAGTTCTTC. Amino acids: CASQSGGGGQFF.

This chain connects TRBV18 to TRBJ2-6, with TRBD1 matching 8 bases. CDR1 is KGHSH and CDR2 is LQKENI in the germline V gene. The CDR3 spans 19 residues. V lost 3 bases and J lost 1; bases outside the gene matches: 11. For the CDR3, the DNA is TGTGCCAGCTCACCGCCCGGACAGGGAACATATTCTGGGGCCAACGTCCTGACTTTC. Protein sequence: CASSPPGQGTYSGANVLTF.

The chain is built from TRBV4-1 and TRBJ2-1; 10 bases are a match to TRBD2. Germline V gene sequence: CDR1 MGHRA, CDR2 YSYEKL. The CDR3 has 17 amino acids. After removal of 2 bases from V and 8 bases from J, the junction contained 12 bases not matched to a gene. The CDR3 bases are TGCGCCAGCAGCCAAACCCCGAAGAGCGGGGGGGCGGATGAGCAGTTCTTC. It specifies CASSQTPKSGGADEQFF.

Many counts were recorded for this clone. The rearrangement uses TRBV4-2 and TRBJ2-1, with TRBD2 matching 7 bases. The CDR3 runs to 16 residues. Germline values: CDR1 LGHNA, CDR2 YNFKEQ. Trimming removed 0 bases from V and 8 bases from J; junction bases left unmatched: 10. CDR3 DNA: TGTGCCAGCAGCCAAGATCTGGGGGGGGGATCGGATGAGCAGTTCTTC. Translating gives CASSQDLGGGSDEQFF.

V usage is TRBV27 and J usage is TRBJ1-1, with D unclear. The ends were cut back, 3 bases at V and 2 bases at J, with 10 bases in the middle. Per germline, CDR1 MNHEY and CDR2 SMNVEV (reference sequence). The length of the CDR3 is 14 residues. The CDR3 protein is CASSFSRGNTEAFF. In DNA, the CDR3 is TGTGCCAGCAGTTTCTCGCGGGGAAACACTGAAGCTTTCTTT.

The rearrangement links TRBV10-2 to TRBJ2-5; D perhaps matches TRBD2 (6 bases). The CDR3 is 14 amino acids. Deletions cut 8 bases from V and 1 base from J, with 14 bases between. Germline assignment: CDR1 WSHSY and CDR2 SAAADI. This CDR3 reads CASRITGLQETQYF. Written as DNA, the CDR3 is TGCGCCAGCCGGATTACGGGACTCCAAGAGACCCAGTACTTC.

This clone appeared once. CDR3 protein: CASSLDTGNTEAFF. In DNA form, the CDR3 reads TGCGCCAGCAGCTTGGATACAGGGAACACTGAAGCTTTCTTT. The chain is built from TRBV5-1 and TRBJ1-1; possible D gene TRBD1, 5 bases. Germline V CDR1 and CDR2: SGHRS, YFSETQ. Trimming took 0 bases from V and 1 from J, leaving 7 bases between them. The CDR3 consists of 14 residues.

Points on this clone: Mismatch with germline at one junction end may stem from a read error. This chain's CDR3 is CASSSGTGDTGELFF. CDR3 sequence (DNA): TGTGCTAGCAGCTCGGGGACAGGGGACACCGGGGAGCTGTTTTTT. This rearrangement joins TRBV7-7 to TRBJ2-2, with 10 positions matching TRBD1. This CDR3 is 15 amino acids long. Germline lookup yields CDR1 SSHAT and CDR2 FNYEAQ (reference sequence). Based on the CDR3 plus reference TRBV7-7 and TRBJ2-2, the full variable domain is GAGVSQSPRYKVTKRGQDVTLRCDPISSHATLYWYQQALGQGPEFLTYFNYEAQPDKSGLPSDRFSAERPEGSISTLTIQRTEQRDSAMYRCASSSGTGDTGELFFGEGSRLTVL.

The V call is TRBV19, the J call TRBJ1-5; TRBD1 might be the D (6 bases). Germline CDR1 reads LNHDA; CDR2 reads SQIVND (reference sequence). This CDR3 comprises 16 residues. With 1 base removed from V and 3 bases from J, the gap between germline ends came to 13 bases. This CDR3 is CASSIATRGPNQPQHF. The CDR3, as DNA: TGTGCCAGTAGTATAGCAACCAGGGGCCCCAATCAGCCCCAGCATTTT.

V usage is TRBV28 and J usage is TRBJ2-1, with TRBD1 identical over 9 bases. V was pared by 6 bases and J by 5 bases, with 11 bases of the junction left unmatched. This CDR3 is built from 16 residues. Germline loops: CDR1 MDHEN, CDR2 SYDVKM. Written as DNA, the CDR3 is TGTGCCAGCAGAGTACTAGGGACAGGGACTCACAATGAGCAGTTCTTC. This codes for CASRVLGTGTHNEQFF.

The DNA of the CDR3 is TGCGCCAGCAGCGAGTATTACAATGAGCAGTTCTTC. As protein: CASSEYYNEQFF. The J gene is TRBJ2-1, the V gene TRBV5-1, with D hard to call. V was shortened by 4 bases and J by 4 bases, with 6 bases between the two germline ends. The CDR3 has 12 residues. CDR1 is SGHRS, CDR2 YFSETQ, per germline.

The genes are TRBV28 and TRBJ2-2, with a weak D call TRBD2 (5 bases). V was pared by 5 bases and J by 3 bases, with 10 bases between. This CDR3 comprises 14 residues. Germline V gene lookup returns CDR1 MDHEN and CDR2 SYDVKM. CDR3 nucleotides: TGTGCCAGCAGTCCCGCGGGTGACACCGGGGAGCTGTTTTTT. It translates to CASSPAGDTGELFF.

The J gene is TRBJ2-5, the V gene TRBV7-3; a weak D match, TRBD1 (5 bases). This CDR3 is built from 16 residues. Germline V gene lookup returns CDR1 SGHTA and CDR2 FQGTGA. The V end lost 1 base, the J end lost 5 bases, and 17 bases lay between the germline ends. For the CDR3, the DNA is TGTGCCAGCAGCTTAAATATGGCAGGGATAGGGGAGACCCAGTACTTC. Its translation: CASSLNMAGIGETQYF.

The CDR3 bases are TGTGCCAGCAGCTTTGAGCGGGACACTGAAGCTTTCTTT. Its protein product is CASSFERDTEAFF. V usage is TRBV7-8 and J usage is TRBJ1-1; no definite D call. CDR3 length: 13 amino acids. The V and J ends lost 3 bases and 3 bases respectively, with 8 bases between them. CDR1 is SGHVS, CDR2 FQNEAQ, per germline.